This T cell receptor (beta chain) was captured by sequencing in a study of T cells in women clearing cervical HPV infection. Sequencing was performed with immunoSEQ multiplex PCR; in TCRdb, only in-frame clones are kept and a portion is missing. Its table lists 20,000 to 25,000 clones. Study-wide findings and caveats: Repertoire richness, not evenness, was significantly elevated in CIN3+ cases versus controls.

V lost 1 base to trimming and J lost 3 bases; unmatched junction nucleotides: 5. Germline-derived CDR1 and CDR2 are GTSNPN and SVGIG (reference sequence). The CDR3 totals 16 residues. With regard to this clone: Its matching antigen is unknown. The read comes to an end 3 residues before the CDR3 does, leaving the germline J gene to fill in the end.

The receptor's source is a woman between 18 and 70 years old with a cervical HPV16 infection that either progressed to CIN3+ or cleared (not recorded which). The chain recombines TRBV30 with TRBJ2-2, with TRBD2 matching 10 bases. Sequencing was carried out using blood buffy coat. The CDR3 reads CAWSDGLAVYTGELFF. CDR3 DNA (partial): TGTGCCTGGAGTGACGGACTAGCGGTTTACACCGGGGAG.